Listed here are 17 T cell receptor beta chains from one sample, sequenced in a study of blood T cells in healthy people across ages. Next came a second PCR, run for about 7 to 12 cycles, which used a sample-barcoded 5' primer along with a J-beta primer mix. MiXCR, run by TCRdb on the 5' RACE reads, gives a single entry per CDR3 protein. The sample yields 790,000 or so distinct CDR3 sequences, roughly 50% seen once. Source material: blood. Receptors originate from a man aged 35 to 55 in good health.

The J gene is TRBJ1-1, the V gene TRBV29-1; D gene uncertain. From germline, CDR1 is SQVTM and CDR2 ANQGSEA. V was clipped by 1 base and J by 10 bases, with 16 bases between them. The CDR3 is made up of 13 amino acids. Written as DNA, the CDR3 is TGCAGCGTTGAAGGGGTGAGAGCTCCGGCAGCTTTCTTT. It yields the protein CSVEGVRAPAAFF.

V is TRBV28 and J is TRBJ2-7; TRBD2 matches 9 bases. The germline CDR1 and CDR2 sequences are MDHEN and SYDVKM. With V trimmed by 6 bases and J by 0 bases, 15 bases remained unmatched. The length of the CDR3 is 18 residues. The CDR3 DNA is TGTGCCAGCAGCCTTCCCCCCCTGCGGGAGGGTTCCTCCTACGAGCAGTACTTC. As protein: CASSLPPLREGSSYEQYF.

This clonotype was detected only once. J is TRBJ2-7 and V is TRBV29-1; D may be TRBD1 (6 bases). The germline CDR1 and CDR2 sequences are SQVTM and ANQGSEA. Trimming took 7 bases from V and 4 from J, leaving 17 bases between them. The CDR3 consists of 13 residues. The CDR3 region is CSASGHGEYEQYF. In DNA, the CDR3 is TGCAGCGCGTCGGGACACGGGGAGTACGAGCAGTACTTC.

The rearrangement links TRBV29-1 to TRBJ2-7, with unresolved D. Germline values: CDR1 SQVTM, CDR2 ANQGSEA. CDR3 length: 13 amino acids. V lost 6 bases to trimming and J lost 0 bases, with 12 bases between them. In nucleotides, the CDR3 is TGCAGCGTGATGTCTGATAGCTCCTACGAGCAGTACTTC. It specifies CSVMSDSSYEQYF.

V and J are TRBV20-1 and TRBJ2-7, with a tentative D call TRBD2 (5 bases). CDR3 length equals 13 residues. The V end lost 6 bases, the J end lost 0 bases, and 12 bases lay between the germline ends. Germline assignment: CDR1 DFQATT and CDR2 SNEGSKA (reference sequence). The CDR3 coding sequence is TGCAGTGCCCTACCGGGGTACTCCTACGAGCAGTACTTC. This translates into CSALPGYSYEQYF.

The chain employs TRBV29-1 and TRBJ2-5; D unclear. The CDR3 length is 13 residues. Per the germline V gene, CDR1 is SQVTM and CDR2 is ANQGSEA. Trimming took 6 bases from V and 0 from J, leaving 11 bases between them. The CDR3 spells CSVDGRDQETQYF. CDR3 nucleotides: TGCAGCGTGGATGGTAGGGACCAAGAGACCCAGTACTTC.

The chain employs TRBV27 and TRBJ2-7; D possibly matches TRBD1 or TRBD2 (5 bases each). The CDR3 spans 20 residues. Per germline, CDR1 MNHEY and CDR2 SMNVEV (reference sequence). V was shortened by 4 bases and J by 2 bases, with 30 bases between the two germline ends. The CDR3 DNA follows: TGTGCCAGCAGTTCACCTCTGGAGACGATGACAACAACGGGACCCTACGAGCAGTACTTC. This encodes CASSSPLETMTTTGPYEQYF.

The gene calls are TRBV6-5 and TRBJ2-5; D gene ambiguous. Gene TRBJ2-3 matches the end of the DNA better, so the J call may be wrong. The CDR3 loop spans 11 amino acids. Germline V lookup: CDR1 MNHEY, CDR2 SVGAGI. This chain's CDR3 is CASSYSGTQYF. The CDR3 DNA follows: TGTGCCAGCAGTTATTCTGGTACGCAGTATTTT.

The rearrangement uses TRBV12-3 or TRBV12-4 and TRBJ2-4; D remains unclear. The CDR3 contains 14 residues. Trimming took 3 bases from V and 9 from J, leaving 15 bases between them. DNA of the CDR3: TGTGCCAGCAGTTTCGGCAGGATCGGCGTCATTCAGTACTTC. Translation gives CASSFGRIGVIQYF.

The V and J genes are TRBV7-2 and TRBJ2-7; 13 bases match TRBD2. The CDR3 loop spans 16 amino acids. Germline V gene lookup returns CDR1 SGHTA and CDR2 FQGNSA. Germline trimming cut 5 bases from V and 4 bases from J; bases unmatched to any gene: 8. The CDR3 is CASSPRTSGGYYEQYF. CDR3 bases: TGTGCCAGCAGCCCAAGGACTAGCGGGGGATATTACGAGCAGTACTTC.

This clonotype was seen at least ten times. The V and J genes are TRBV5-1 and TRBJ2-7; D unresolved. The CDR3 has 11 residues. V lost 0 bases, J lost 4 bases, and 2 bases lay in between. CDR1 is SGHRS, CDR2 YFSETQ, per germline. The CDR3 spells CASSLEYEQYF. The CDR3 DNA follows: TGCGCCAGCAGCTTGGAATACGAGCAGTACTTC.

The rearrangement joins TRBV5-5 to TRBJ1-5, with TRBD1 identical over 10 bases. This CDR3 has 15 amino acids. The V gene end was trimmed by 3 bases and the J gene end by 4 bases; junction bases not matched to a gene: 4. CDR1 is SGHKS and CDR2 is YYEKEE in the germline V gene (reference sequence). CDR3 amino acids: CASSWRTGGNQPQHF. Written as DNA, the CDR3 is TGTGCCAGCAGCTGGAGGACAGGGGGGAATCAGCCCCAGCATTTT.

J is TRBJ2-1 and V is TRBV20-1, with D possibly matching TRBD2 (6 bases). The germline V gene has CDR1 DFQATT and CDR2 SNEGSKA (reference sequence). Trimming shortened V by 2 bases and J by 7 bases, and 18 bases separated the two germline ends. The CDR3 has 15 residues. The CDR3 protein is CSARLPGGTANEQFF. CDR3 sequence (DNA): TGCAGTGCTAGACTCCCCGGCGGGACTGCAAATGAGCAGTTCTTC.

The rearrangement joins TRBV7-7 to TRBJ2-1; tentative D call: TRBD2 (5 bases). The CDR3 spans 18 residues. Germline-derived CDR1 and CDR2 are SSHAT and FNYEAQ (reference sequence). V lost 1 base to trimming and J lost 2 bases, with 18 bases between them. DNA of the CDR3: TGTGCCAGCAGCTTAGAATCACCGGGAAGCACAACCTACAATGAGCAGTTCTTC. Protein product: CASSLESPGSTTYNEQFF.

The J gene is TRBJ2-3, the V gene TRBV11-1; TRBD2 aligns across 7 bases. The CDR3 covers 18 residues. Germline values: CDR1 SGHAT, CDR2 FQDESV (reference sequence). The ends lost 2 bases at V and 2 bases at J; junction bases unmatched: 13. CDR3 in DNA: TGTGCCAGCAGCTTATACGTAGCCGGCGGGAGTGACACAGATACGCAGTATTTT. This translates into CASSLYVAGGSDTDTQYF.

This clonotype was observed a few times. The chain joins TRBV24-1 to TRBJ2-1; tentatively, D is TRBD1 (6 bases). Germline values: CDR1 KGHDR, CDR2 SFDVKD. Deletions cut 1 base from V and 6 bases from J, with 12 bases between. The CDR3 has 15 residues. The CDR3, as DNA: TGTGCCACCAGTGATTTCTTAGCACAGGGCAATGAGCAGTTCTTC. It yields the protein CATSDFLAQGNEQFF.

The J gene is TRBJ1-1, the V gene TRBV7-2; D is unresolved. Looked up from germline, CDR1 is SGHTA and CDR2 is FQGNSA. This CDR3 is built from 14 residues. V dropped 2 bases and J dropped 6 bases, with 13 bases sitting between them. The CDR3: CASSLSLGPSEAFF. The CDR3 DNA sequence: TGTGCCAGCAGCTTATCTCTCGGTCCGTCTGAAGCTTTCTTT. The full variable domain, completed using reference TRBV7-2 and TRBJ1-1, is GAGVSQSPSNKVTEKGKDVELRCDPISGHTALYWYRQSLGQGLEFLIYFQGNSAPDKSGLPSDRFSAERTGGSVSTLTIQRTQQEDSAVYLCASSLSLGPSEAFFGQGTRLTVV.